A single sample is the source of the 3 T cell receptor beta chains below, sequenced in a study of sequential checkpoint blockade in melanoma. Data came from immunoSEQ multiplex PCR; TCRdb stores just in-frame clones and leaves some out. Altogether 25,000 to 35,000 clones are present, approximately 86% being singletons, with the ten largest covering roughly a fifth. This sample's treatment: randomized to nivolumab then ipilimumab (arm A) or the reverse (arm B). Material: CD8+ T cells sorted from blood (inferred from file names), obtained from a patient given nivolumab and ipilimumab in sequence. The receptors derive from a human donor with melanoma.

The chain is built from TRBV10-2 and TRBJ2-7; D possibly corresponds to TRBD2 (7 bases). Trimming removed 2 bases at V and 8 bases at J, with 13 bases between. CDR3 length: 13 residues. Germline V gene sequence: CDR1 WSHSY, CDR2 SAAADI. CDR3 protein: CASSEPGGAKQYF. CDR3 nucleotides: TGCGCCAGCAGTGAGCCGGGGGGCGCAAAGCAGTACTTC.

The chain combines TRBV28 with TRBJ1-6; D is perhaps TRBD1 (6 bases). Germline assignment: CDR1 MDHEN and CDR2 SYDVKM. CDR3 length: 14 residues. The V gene lost 8 bases and the J gene lost 8 bases, with 16 bases spanning the gap. CDR3 residues: CASEGRRGYSPLHF. CDR3 nucleotides: TGTGCCAGCGAGGGACGCAGGGGATATTCACCCCTCCACTTT.

The chain has TRBV28 and TRBJ2-7; D is unresolved. This CDR3 is 11 amino acids long. The germline V and J ends were trimmed by 2 bases and 3 bases, with 2 bases remaining between them. CDR1 MDHEN and CDR2 SYDVKM come from the germline V gene. CDR3: CASSLLYEQYF. CDR3 in DNA: TGTGCCAGCAGTTTACTCTACGAGCAGTACTTC.